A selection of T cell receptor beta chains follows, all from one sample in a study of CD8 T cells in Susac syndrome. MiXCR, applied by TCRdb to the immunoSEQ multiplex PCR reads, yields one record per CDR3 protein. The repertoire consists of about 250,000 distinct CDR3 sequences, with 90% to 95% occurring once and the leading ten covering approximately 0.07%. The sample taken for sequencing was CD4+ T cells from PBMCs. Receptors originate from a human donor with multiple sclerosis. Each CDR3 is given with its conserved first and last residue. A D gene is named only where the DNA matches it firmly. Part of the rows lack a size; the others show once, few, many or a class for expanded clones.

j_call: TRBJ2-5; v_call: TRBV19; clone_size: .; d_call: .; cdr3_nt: TGTGCCAGTAGTCCAGCCTCGGAGACCCAGTACTTC; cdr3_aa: CASSPASETQYF
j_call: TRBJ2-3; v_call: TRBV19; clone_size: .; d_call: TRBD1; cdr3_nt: TGTGCCAGTAGTATAACAGGGGGCTACGCAGATACGCAGTATTTT; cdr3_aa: CASSITGGYADTQYF
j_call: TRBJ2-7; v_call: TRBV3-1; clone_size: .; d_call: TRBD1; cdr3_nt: TGTGCCAGCAGTCTCGGGACAGGGGCGTTCTACGAGCAGTACTTC; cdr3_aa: CASSLGTGAFYEQYF
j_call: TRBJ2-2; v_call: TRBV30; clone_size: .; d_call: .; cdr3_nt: TGTGCCTGGAGTGTACTTCTAGCTCCGAACACCGGGGAGCTGTTTTTT; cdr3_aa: CAWSVLLAPNTGELFF
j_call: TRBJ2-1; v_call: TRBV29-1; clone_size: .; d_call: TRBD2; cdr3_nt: TGCAGCGTGGACCGGGCTAGCGGGGGGAATGAGCAGTTCTTC; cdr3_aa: CSVDRASGGNEQFF
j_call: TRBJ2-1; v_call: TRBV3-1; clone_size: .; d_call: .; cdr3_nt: TGTGCCAGCAGCCAAGACCAAGGATACAATGAGCAGTTCTTC; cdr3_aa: CASSQDQGYNEQFF
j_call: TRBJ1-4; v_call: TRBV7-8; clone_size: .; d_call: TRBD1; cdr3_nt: TGTGCCAGCAGTCAGGGGGTCGGCAGGTCTGGCGAAAAACTGTTTTTT; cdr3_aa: CASSQGVGRSGEKLFF
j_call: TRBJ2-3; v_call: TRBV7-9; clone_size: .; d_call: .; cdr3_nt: TGTGCCAGCGGTCGGGCAGATACGCAGTATTTT; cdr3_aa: CASGRADTQYF
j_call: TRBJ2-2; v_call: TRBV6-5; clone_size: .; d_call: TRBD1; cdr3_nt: TGTGCCAGCAGTTACTTGGGGACAGCGAACACCGGGGAGCTGTTTTTT; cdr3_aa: CASSYLGTANTGELFF
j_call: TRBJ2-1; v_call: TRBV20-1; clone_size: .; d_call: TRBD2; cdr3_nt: TGCAGTGCTAGAAAGACTAGCAGCGAGCAGTTCTTC; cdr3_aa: CSARKTSSEQFF
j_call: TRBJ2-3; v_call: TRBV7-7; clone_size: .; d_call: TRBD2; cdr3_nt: TGTGCTAGCAGCCGCGGGGTAGCGGGAGCAGATACGCAGTATTTT; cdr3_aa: CASSRGVAGADTQYF
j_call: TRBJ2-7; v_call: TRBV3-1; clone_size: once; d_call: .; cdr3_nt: TGTGCCAGCAGCCAAGATCCGCCAGCCGGCGAGCAGTACTTC; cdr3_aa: CASSQDPPAGEQYF
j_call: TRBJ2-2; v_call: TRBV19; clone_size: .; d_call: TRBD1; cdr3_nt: TGTGCCAGTAGTATGGGACAGACCGGGGAGCTGTTTTTT; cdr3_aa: CASSMGQTGELFF
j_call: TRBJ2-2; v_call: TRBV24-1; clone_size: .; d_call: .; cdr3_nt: TGTGCCACCAGTGATCCAAGCACCGGGGAGCTGTTTTTT; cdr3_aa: CATSDPSTGELFF
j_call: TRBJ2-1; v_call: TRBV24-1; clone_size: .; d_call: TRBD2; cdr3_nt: TGTGCCACCAGTGATGGGGGACTAGCGGGTTTCAATGAGCAGTTCTTC; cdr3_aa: CATSDGGLAGFNEQFF
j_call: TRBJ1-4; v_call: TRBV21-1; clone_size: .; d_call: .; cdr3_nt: TGTGCCAGCAGCAAAACCCGCGTTTTT; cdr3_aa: CASSKTRVF
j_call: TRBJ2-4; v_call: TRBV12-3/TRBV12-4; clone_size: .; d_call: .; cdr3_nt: TGTGCCAGCAGTTTATGGCCAAAAGGGGCGTACTTC; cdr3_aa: CASSLWPKGAYF
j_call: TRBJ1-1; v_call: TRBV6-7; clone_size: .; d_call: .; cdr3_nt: TGTGCCAGCAAAAAAGCTTTCTTT; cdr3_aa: CASKKAFF
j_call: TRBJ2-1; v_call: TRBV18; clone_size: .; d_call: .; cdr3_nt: TGTGCCAGCTCACCACCTGGTCAAATCAATGAGCAGTTCTTC; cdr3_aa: CASSPPGQINEQFF
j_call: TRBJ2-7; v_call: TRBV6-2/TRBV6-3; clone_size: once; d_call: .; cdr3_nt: TGTGCCAGCAGTTACTATGTGGAAAGGGGAATATTCTACGAGCAGTACTTC; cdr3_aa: CASSYYVERGIFYEQYF
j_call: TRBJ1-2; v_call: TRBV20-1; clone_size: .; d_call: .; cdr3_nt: TGCAGTGCTAGGGCTTACGGACAGATCGATAACTATGGCTACACCTTC; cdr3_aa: CSARAYGQIDNYGYTF
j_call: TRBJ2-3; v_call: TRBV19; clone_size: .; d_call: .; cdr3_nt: TGTGCCAGTAGACAGTCCGGAGATACGCAGTATTTT; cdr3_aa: CASRQSGDTQYF
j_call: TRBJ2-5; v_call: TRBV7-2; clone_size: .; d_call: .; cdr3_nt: TGTGCCAGCAGCTTATCTTCGGGGGAGTGGGGGACCCAGTACTTC; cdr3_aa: CASSLSSGEWGTQYF
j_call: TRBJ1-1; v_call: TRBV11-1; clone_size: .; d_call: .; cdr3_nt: TGTGCCAGCAGCTTAGAATTGATGACTGAAGCTTTCTTT; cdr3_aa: CASSLELMTEAFF
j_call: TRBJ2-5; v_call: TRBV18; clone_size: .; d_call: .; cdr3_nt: TGTGCCAGCTCACCACCGGTTGCGGAGACCCAGTACTTC; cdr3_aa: CASSPPVAETQYF
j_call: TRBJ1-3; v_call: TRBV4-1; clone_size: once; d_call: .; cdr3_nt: TGCGCCAGCAGCGGCAAGGGGAGCTCTCCCTCTGGAAACACCATATATTTT; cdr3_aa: CASSGKGSSPSGNTIYF
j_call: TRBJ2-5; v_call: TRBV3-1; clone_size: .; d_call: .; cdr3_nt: TGTGCCAGCAGCCCTCAGAATACGGAGACCCAGTACTTC; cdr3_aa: CASSPQNTETQYF
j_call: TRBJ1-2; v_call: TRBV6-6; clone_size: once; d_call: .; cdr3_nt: TGTGCCAGCAGACCAGGGTTAGAGGTCTATGGCTACACCTTC; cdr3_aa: CASRPGLEVYGYTF
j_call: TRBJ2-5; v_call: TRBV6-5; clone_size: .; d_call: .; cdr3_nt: TGTGCCAGCAGTTACAAGGGGTCGGAGACCCAGTACTTC; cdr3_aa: CASSYKGSETQYF
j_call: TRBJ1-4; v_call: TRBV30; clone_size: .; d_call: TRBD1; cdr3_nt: TGTGCCTGGAGGGGAGGACAGGCGGCTAATGAAAAACTGTTTTTT; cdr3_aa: CAWRGGQAANEKLFF
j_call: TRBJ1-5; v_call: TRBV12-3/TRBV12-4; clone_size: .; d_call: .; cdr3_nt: TGTGCCAGCACCGGGGGCACCTCCAATCAGCCCCAGCATTTT; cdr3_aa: CASTGGTSNQPQHF
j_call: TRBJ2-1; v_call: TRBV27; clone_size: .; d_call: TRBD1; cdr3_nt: TGTGCCAGCAGTCCCCGTCTTACAGGGGCCGGTGAGCAGTTCTTC; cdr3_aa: CASSPRLTGAGEQFF
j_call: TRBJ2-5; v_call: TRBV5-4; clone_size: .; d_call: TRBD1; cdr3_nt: TGTGCCAGCAGCTTACCTTCCGGGACAGGGCAGGAGACCCAGTACTTC; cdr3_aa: CASSLPSGTGQETQYF
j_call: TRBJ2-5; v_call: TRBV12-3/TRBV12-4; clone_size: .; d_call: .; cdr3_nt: TGTGCCAGCAGTTTTTCCAGGGTGGGAGAGACCCAGTACTTC; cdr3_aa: CASSFSRVGETQYF
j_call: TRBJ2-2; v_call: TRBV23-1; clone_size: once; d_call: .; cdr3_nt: TGCGCCAGCAGGATGATTACAGGGTCCGGGGAGCTGTTTTTT; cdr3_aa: CASRMITGSGELFF
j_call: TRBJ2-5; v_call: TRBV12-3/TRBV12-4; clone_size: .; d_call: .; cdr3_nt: TGTGCCAGCAGTTCTTCCGCTGGAACAGAGACCCAGTACTTC; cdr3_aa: CASSSSAGTETQYF
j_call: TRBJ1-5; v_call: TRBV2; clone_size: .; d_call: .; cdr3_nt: TGTGCCAGCAGTGTCGGCAGGGGTAATCAGCCCCAGCATTTT; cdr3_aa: CASSVGRGNQPQHF
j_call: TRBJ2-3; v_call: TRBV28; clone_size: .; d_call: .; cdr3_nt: TGTGCCAGCATGGCCAACCGTGTTCAGACAGATACGCAGTATTTT; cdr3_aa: CASMANRVQTDTQYF
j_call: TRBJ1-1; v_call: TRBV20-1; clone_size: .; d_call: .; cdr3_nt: TGCAGTGCTCTAGAGAGGGGGGCAGCGAACACTGAAGCTTTCTTT; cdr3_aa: CSALERGAANTEAFF
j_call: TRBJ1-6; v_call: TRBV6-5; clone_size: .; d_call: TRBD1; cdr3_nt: TGTGCCAGCAGTTACTTCAGGGGGCTTCCCTCCTATAATTCACCCCTCCACTTT; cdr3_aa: CASSYFRGLPSYNSPLHF
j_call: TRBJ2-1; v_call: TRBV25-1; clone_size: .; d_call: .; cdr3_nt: TGTGCCAGCAGTGAAGTTAGCTCCTACAATGAGCAGTTCTTC; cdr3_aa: CASSEVSSYNEQFF
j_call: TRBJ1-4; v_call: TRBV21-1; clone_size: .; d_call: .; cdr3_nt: TGTGCCAGCAGCAAAGTAGAACTCCCAACTAATGAAAAACTGTTTTTT; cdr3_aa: CASSKVELPTNEKLFF
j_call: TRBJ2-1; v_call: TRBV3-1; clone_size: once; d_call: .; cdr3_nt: TGTGCCAGCAGCCGTCTAACCCAGAGAGACAATGAGCAGTTCTTC; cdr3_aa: CASSRLTQRDNEQFF
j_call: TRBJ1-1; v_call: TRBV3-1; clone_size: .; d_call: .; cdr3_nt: TGTGCCAGCAGCCAAGGGAGGGGCAAGAACACTGAAGCTTTCTTT; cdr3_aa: CASSQGRGKNTEAFF
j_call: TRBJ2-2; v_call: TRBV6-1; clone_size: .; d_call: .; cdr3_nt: TGTGCCAGCAGTGAAGCGGGTCCGGGGGCCGGGGAGCTGTTTTTT; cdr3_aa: CASSEAGPGAGELFF
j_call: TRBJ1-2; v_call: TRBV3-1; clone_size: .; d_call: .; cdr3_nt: TGTGCCAGCAGCACCCGGCAGGACAGTTACACCTTC; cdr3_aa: CASSTRQDSYTF
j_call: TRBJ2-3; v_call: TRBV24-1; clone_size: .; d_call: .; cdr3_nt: TGTGCCACCAGTGATCTCTTCACAGATACGCAGTATTTT; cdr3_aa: CATSDLFTDTQYF
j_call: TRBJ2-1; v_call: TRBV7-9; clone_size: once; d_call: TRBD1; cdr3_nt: TGTGCCAGCAGCTTCTATGGACAGGGGATGAATGAGCAGTTCTTC; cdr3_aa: CASSFYGQGMNEQFF
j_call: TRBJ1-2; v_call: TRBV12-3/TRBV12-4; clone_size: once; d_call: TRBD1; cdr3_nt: TGTGCCAGCAGTTCAGAAGGGACAGGCCAATATGGCTACACCTTC; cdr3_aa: CASSSEGTGQYGYTF
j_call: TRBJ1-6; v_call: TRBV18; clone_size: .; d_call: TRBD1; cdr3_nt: TGTGCCAGCTCACCACGCGGGACAGAGAATTCACCCCTCCACTTT; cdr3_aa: CASSPRGTENSPLHF
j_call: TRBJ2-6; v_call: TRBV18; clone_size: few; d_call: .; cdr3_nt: TGTGCCAGCTCAGTGGACAGTTCTGGGGCCAACGTCCTGACTTTC; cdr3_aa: CASSVDSSGANVLTF
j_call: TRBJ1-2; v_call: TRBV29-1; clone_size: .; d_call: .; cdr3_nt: TGCAGCGTTCACCTTGGGGTAAAGGGCTACACCTTC; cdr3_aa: CSVHLGVKGYTF
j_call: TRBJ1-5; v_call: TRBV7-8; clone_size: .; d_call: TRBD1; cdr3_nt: TGTGCCAGCAGCCTTTGGACAGGGGGCGAGGGCAATCAGCCCCAGCATTTT; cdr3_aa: CASSLWTGGEGNQPQHF
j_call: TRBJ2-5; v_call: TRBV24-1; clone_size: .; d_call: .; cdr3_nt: TGTGCCACCCAAAGGGGGAGTTTGCAAGAGACCCAGTACTTC; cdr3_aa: CATQRGSLQETQYF
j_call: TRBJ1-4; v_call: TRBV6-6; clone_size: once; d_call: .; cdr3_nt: TGTGCCAGCAGTACCTACGGCGGGGGCATTAATGAAAAACTGTTTTTT; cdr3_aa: CASSTYGGGINEKLFF
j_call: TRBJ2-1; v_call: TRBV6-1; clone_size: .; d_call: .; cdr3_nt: TGTGCCAGCATCCGAACCCCAGGGCCAAGCTCCTACAATGAGCAGTTCTTC; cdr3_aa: CASIRTPGPSSYNEQFF
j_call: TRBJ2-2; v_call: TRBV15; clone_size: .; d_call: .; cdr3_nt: TGTGCCACCAGCAGAGATAGTGGCCAGGGTTTTGACACCGGGGAGCTGTTTTTT; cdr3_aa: CATSRDSGQGFDTGELFF
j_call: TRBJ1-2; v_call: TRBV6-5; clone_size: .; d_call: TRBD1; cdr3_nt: TGTGCCAGCAGTTACGCCGGGACAGGGGGCTCTGGCTACACCTTC; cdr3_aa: CASSYAGTGGSGYTF
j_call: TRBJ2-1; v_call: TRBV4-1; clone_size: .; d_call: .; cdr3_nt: TGCGCCAGCAGCCAAGATCCCGGGAGGCAGTTCTTC; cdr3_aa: CASSQDPGRQFF